The 27 T cell receptor beta chains in this list originate from one sample, sequenced in a study of T cell repertoires in cytomegalovirus infection. The antigens these receptors bind are not known. One entry per CDR3 protein results from TCRdb running MiXCR on the reads. There are about 130,000 distinct CDR3 sequences in the sample; roughly 25% occur only once, and about 37% lies in the top ten. Sequencing was carried out using PBMCs, sequenced either directly or after in vitro stimulation (not recorded which). The receptors come from a human donor in good health (CMV status not recorded). Some clones in this sample may be carry-over from other donors' samples.

The CDR3 protein is CASSLRLAGSYTGELFF. The DNA of the CDR3 is TGTGCCAGCAGTTTAAGGCTAGCGGGATCGTACACCGGGGAGCTGTTTTTT. The chain couples TRBV12-3 or TRBV12-4 to TRBJ2-2; 9 bases map to TRBD2. J was trimmed by 3 bases and V by 2 bases; bases with no gene match: 7. The CDR3 consists of 17 residues.

The table lists this clonotype with a few counts. The chain combines TRBV15 with TRBJ2-7; 8 bases agree with TRBD2. Germline V CDR1 and CDR2: LNHNV, YYDKDF (reference sequence). Losses at the gene ends were 0 bases for V and 3 bases for J; bases not matched to a gene: 1. There are 14 residues in the CDR3. CDR3 bases: TGTGCCACCAGCAGAGAAGCGGGGGTCTACGAGCAGTACTTC. Translated, it gives CATSREAGVYEQYF.

V gene TRBV6-5 combines with J gene TRBJ1-4; D ambiguous. There are 15 residues in the CDR3. Germline V lookup: CDR1 MNHEY, CDR2 SVGAGI. V was shortened by 0 bases and J by 4 bases, with 9 bases between the two germline ends. CDR3 nucleotides: TGTGCCAGCAGTTACTCGCTGGAGCTTAATGAAAAACTGTTTTTT. It yields the protein CASSYSLELNEKLFF.

As to this clonotype: A much larger clone sits a single nucleotide away, making a read error possible. The rearrangement links TRBV7-2 to TRBJ2-1; D might be TRBD2 (5 bases). The CDR3 spans 16 residues. Per germline, CDR1 SGHTA and CDR2 FQGNSA. CDR3 sequence (DNA): TGTGCCAGCAGCTCAAGGCTAGCCACCTCCTACAATGAGCATTTCTTC. Residues: CASSSRLATSYNEHFF.

The genes are TRBV5-1 and TRBJ2-3; 10 bases map to TRBD2. The junction had 7 bases not matched to a gene; V was cut back by 3 bases and J by 3 bases. The CDR3 consists of 16 residues. In germline, CDR1 is SGHRS, CDR2 YFSETQ. CDR3 in amino acids: CASSSSFSGRTDTQYF. The DNA of the CDR3 is TGCGCCAGCAGCTCCTCGTTTAGCGGGAGGACAGATACGCAGTATTTT.

This clonotype has only a few counts. As DNA, the CDR3 is TGCAGTGCTGCTGAATGGACTAGCGGGATCCGGGAGCAGTACTTC. Translation: CSAAEWTSGIREQYF. V usage is TRBV20-1 and J usage is TRBJ2-7; TRBD2 agrees at 12 bases. V dropped 5 bases and J dropped 7; count of bases not matched to a gene: 12. Germline lookup yields CDR1 DFQATT and CDR2 SNEGSKA (reference sequence). This CDR3 has 15 amino acids.

This clonotype was detected only once. The V call is TRBV20-1, the J call TRBJ2-7; possibly TRBD1 for D (6 bases). CDR1 and CDR2 (germline): DFQATT, SNEGSKA (reference sequence). The CDR3 contains 19 residues. V lost 1 base, J lost 3 bases, and 28 bases lay in between. CDR3 in amino acids: CSARVSGRVGSRGSYEQYF. The CDR3 nucleotides are TGCAGTGCTAGAGTCTCGGGTAGGGTTGGTAGCAGGGGAAGCTACGAGCAGTACTTC.

The chain carries TRBV27 and TRBJ2-1; tentative D call: TRBD2 (5 bases). The CDR3 covers 14 residues. Germline-derived CDR1 and CDR2 are MNHEY and SMNVEV (reference sequence). Trimming left V 2 bases short and J 7 bases short, with 12 bases between. CDR3 nucleotide sequence: TGTGCCAGCAGTTTAAGTTTGACGGGGAATGAGCAGTTCTTC. Protein: CASSLSLTGNEQFF.

This clonotype came up a few times. The rearrangement joins TRBV19 to TRBJ1-5; D is perhaps TRBD1 (5 bases). Germline CDR1 and CDR2: LNHDA and SQIVND (reference sequence). This CDR3 is 15 amino acids long. V lost 1 base, J lost 1 base, and 8 bases lay in between. CDR3 sequence: CASSIGWGSNQPQHF. CDR3 DNA sequence: TGTGCCAGTAGTATAGGCTGGGGGAGCAATCAGCCCCAGCATTTT.

There are a few counts of this clonotype. The genes are TRBV7-3 and TRBJ2-7; 7 bases match TRBD2. This CDR3 spans 14 amino acids. Per the germline V gene, CDR1 is SGHTA and CDR2 is FQGTGA. The V gene end was trimmed by 2 bases and the J gene end by 5 bases; junction bases not matched to a gene: 6. DNA for the CDR3: TGTGCCAGCAGCTTATCCACTAGCGAGGACGAGCAGTACTTC. It codes for CASSLSTSEDEQYF.

The sample holds a few counts of this clonotype. The chain has TRBV5-1 and TRBJ2-1, with D possibly being TRBD1 (5 bases). The CDR3 consists of 14 residues. V lost 0 bases and J lost 8, with 12 bases in between. Germline loops: CDR1 SGHRS, CDR2 YFSETQ. The CDR3 sequence is CASSLAWGRDEQFF. Here the CDR3 DNA reads TGCGCCAGCAGCTTGGCTTGGGGCAGGGATGAGCAGTTCTTC.

The sample holds many counts of this clonotype. The chain links TRBV7-2 to TRBJ1-2; 12 positions match TRBD1. V was clipped by 2 bases and J by 3 bases; unmatched bases: 7. The CDR3 extends over 17 amino acids. Germline loops: CDR1 SGHTA, CDR2 FQGNSA. The CDR3 loop is CASSLTGTGGVYYGYTF. CDR3 nucleotides: TGTGCCAGCAGCTTAACCGGGACAGGGGGCGTTTACTATGGCTACACCTTC.

This clonotype has a handful of counts. This sequence joins TRBV7-6 and TRBJ1-5; D unclear. The CDR3 is 15 amino acids. The germline CDR1 and CDR2 sequences are SGHVS and FNYEAQ. The V end lost 2 bases, the J end lost 3 bases, and 11 bases lay between the germline ends. In DNA form, the CDR3 reads TGTGCCAGCAGCTTATCATCGGCCCTCAATCAGCCCCAGCATTTT. It is translated as CASSLSSALNQPQHF.

Only a few counts were recorded for this clonotype. The chain links TRBV19 to TRBJ2-5; TRBD2 matches 13 bases. The germline V gene encodes CDR1 LNHDA and CDR2 SQIVND (reference sequence). V trimming: 1 base; J trimming: 1 base; junction bases outside the gene matches: 3. The CDR3 runs 17 residues. CDR3 in amino acids: CASSIGTSGSFQETQYF. The CDR3 DNA sequence: TGTGCCAGTAGTATAGGGACTAGCGGGAGCTTCCAAGAGACCCAGTACTTC.

This clonotype was seen only a few times. The V call is TRBV12-3 or TRBV12-4, the J call TRBJ2-3; tentatively, D is TRBD1 (5 bases). The CDR3 has 14 residues. The V end was cut by 4 bases, the J end by 3 bases, with 11 bases between. The CDR3 bases are TGTGCCAGCAGTTACTTCCAGGGAACAGATACGCAGTATTTT. Its protein is CASSYFQGTDTQYF.

This clonotype was seen at least ten times. The rearrangement links TRBV7-2 to TRBJ1-1; 9 positions match TRBD1. After removal of 5 bases from V and 3 bases from J, the junction contained 4 bases not matched to a gene. The length of the CDR3 is 14 residues. Germline lookup yields CDR1 SGHTA and CDR2 FQGNSA. Written as DNA, the CDR3 is TGTGCCAGCAGCAAACAGGGGGCGGACACTGAAGCTTTCTTT. This translates into CASSKQGADTEAFF.

This clonotype occurred many times. CDR3 residues: CASSLVEGWYEQYF. The CDR3 nucleotides read TGTGCCAGCAGCTTAGTGGAGGGGTGGTACGAGCAGTACTTC. The J gene is TRBJ2-7, the V gene TRBV7-8; TRBD2 is a possible D gene (6 bases). Germline V gene lookup returns CDR1 SGHVS and CDR2 FQNEAQ. The V and J ends lost 1 base and 4 bases respectively, with 11 bases between them. The CDR3 consists of 14 residues.

This clonotype has a handful of counts. The gene calls are TRBV12-3 or TRBV12-4 and TRBJ1-5; D is possibly TRBD1 (5 bases). Between the trimmed V and J ends, which lost 7 bases and 1 base, there was a span of 14 bases. This CDR3 has 15 residues. DNA of the CDR3: TGTGCCAGCAAAGTTCGGGCAGGGAGCAATCAGCCCCAGCATTTT. Translation: CASKVRAGSNQPQHF.

V is TRBV29-1 and J is TRBJ1-1; D is unclear. The germline V and J ends were trimmed by 5 bases and 1 base, with 5 bases remaining between them. CDR3 length equals 11 residues. Germline values: CDR1 SQVTM, CDR2 ANQGSEA. Here the CDR3 DNA reads TGCAGCGTTCGACAGAACACTGAAGCTTTCTTT. Translated, it gives CSVRQNTEAFF. Full variable domain (rest looked up from reference TRBV29-1 and TRBJ1-1): SAVISQKPSRDICQRGTSLTIQCQVDSQVTMMFWYRQQPGQSLTLIATANQGSEATYESGFVIDKFPISRPNLTFSTLTVSNMSPEDSSIYLCSVRQNTEAFFGQGTRLTVV.

This clonotype was seen repeatedly, ten times or more. The chain recombines TRBV12-3 or TRBV12-4 with TRBJ1-2, with a weak D call TRBD1 (5 bases). CDR3 length: 16 residues. The V gene lost 4 bases and the J gene lost 3 bases, with 18 bases spanning the gap. The CDR3 sequence is CASSSTGASGHYGYTF. CDR3 sequence (DNA): TGTGCCAGCAGTTCTACCGGCGCGTCGGGACACTATGGCTACACCTTC.

The chain joins TRBV12-3 or TRBV12-4 to TRBJ2-1; 10 nucleotides line up with TRBD2. The CDR3 loop spans 17 amino acids. The J segment lost 7 bases and the V segment lost 3 bases, leaving 12 bases of the junction unmatched. The DNA for the CDR3 is TGTGCCAGCAGTTTTCGGTTTGGTCCTAGCGGGAGTAATGAGCAGTTCTTC. Protein sequence: CASSFRFGPSGSNEQFF.

The sample holds a few counts of this clonotype. The V gene is TRBV5-4, the J gene TRBJ2-3, with D perhaps TRBD2 (5 bases). The V gene lost 1 base and the J gene lost 6 bases, with 15 bases spanning the gap. CDR1 and CDR2 (germline): SGHNT, YYREEE (reference sequence). This CDR3 region has 15 residues. The CDR3 DNA sequence: TGTGCCAGCAGCTTGACTAGGCCCTCATTTGATACGCAGTATTTT. The encoded protein is CASSLTRPSFDTQYF.

This rearrangement joins TRBV5-4 to TRBJ2-2, with TRBD1 as a possible D gene (6 bases). This CDR3 region has 16 residues. Trimming shortened V by 4 bases and J by 2 bases, and 15 bases separated the two germline ends. Per the germline V gene, CDR1 is SGHNT and CDR2 is YYREEE (reference sequence). The CDR3 is CASSTIAGDNTGELFF. The DNA of the CDR3 is TGTGCCAGCAGCACCATAGCAGGGGACAACACCGGGGAGCTGTTTTTT.

This clonotype has a handful of counts. The rearrangement uses TRBV6-1 and TRBJ2-2, with D possibly matching TRBD1 (5 bases). CDR3 size: 13 residues. Trimming took 5 bases from V and 6 from J, leaving 10 bases between them. CDR1 and CDR2 (germline): MNHNS, SASEGT. The CDR3 sequence: CASSLRAPGELFF. CDR3 DNA: TGTGCCAGCAGTCTCAGGGCCCCCGGGGAGCTGTTTTTT.

This clonotype was recorded a few times. The V call is TRBV10-3, the J call TRBJ2-3; a weak D match, TRBD1 (7 bases). This CDR3 contains 14 residues. Germline-derived CDR1 and CDR2 are ENHRY and SYGVKD. Trimming stripped 4 bases from V and 3 bases from J, with 11 bases between. CDR3 nucleotide sequence: TGTGCCATCAGTGCTGCAGGGGGGACAGATACGCAGTATTTT. This codes for CAISAAGGTDTQYF.

The V and J genes are TRBV19 and TRBJ2-3, with TRBD2 identical over 10 bases. CDR3 length: 18 residues. V lost 3 bases and J lost 2; bases outside the gene matches: 11. Looked up from germline, CDR1 is LNHDA and CDR2 is SQIVND (reference sequence). CDR3 DNA: TGTGCCAGTAGTATGGGTTTCCTAGCGGGAGTCAACACAGATACGCAGTATTTT. Residues: CASSMGFLAGVNTDTQYF.

This clonotype was seen at least ten times. The J gene is TRBJ1-4, the V gene TRBV10-2; perhaps TRBD1 as D (6 bases). Looked up from germline, CDR1 is WSHSY and CDR2 is SAAADI. Trimming took off 7 bases at V and 1 base at J, with 10 bases between the two ends. The CDR3 has 14 residues. The CDR3 here is CASKRTETNEKLFF. DNA for the CDR3: TGCGCCAGCAAAAGGACAGAAACTAATGAAAAACTGTTTTTT.